The rows below give T cell receptor beta chains drawn from one sample of a study of vaccination and CD4 T cells after COVID-19. Each CDR3 protein is one row after TCRdb ran MiXCR on the PCR reads. The table lists 15,000 to 20,000 distinct CDR3 sequences, about 69% of them singletons, with roughly 18% in the top ten. These receptors lack a known antigen. Input material: CD4+ T cells from blood, cultured in vitro. These receptors came from a human donor who had recovered from COVID-19. The CDR3 runs from the conserved cysteine through the conserved F or W. The D gene is left open where the match is weak. Clone size is stated in some rows and not others, as once, few, many or a class when expanded.

J gene | D gene | V gene | clone size | CDR3 protein | CDR3 DNA
TRBJ1-2 | . | TRBV5-4 | . | CASSPNIGGTASGYTF | TGTGCCAGCAGCCCGAATATTGGAGGGACGGCATCTGGCTACACCTTC
TRBJ2-7 | TRBD1 | TRBV11-1 | . | CASSKGLGTPGQGAREQYF | TGTGCCAGCAGCAAGGGGCTTGGTACGCCGGGACAGGGGGCGCGCGAGCAGTACTTC
TRBJ2-4 | . | TRBV2 | . | CATETGQLAKNIQYF | TGTGCCACCGAGACCGGACAGCTAGCCAAAAACATTCAGTACTTC
TRBJ2-3 | . | TRBV2 | . | CASSFGASSTDTQYF | TGTGCCAGCAGCTTCGGGGCATCTAGCACAGATACGCAGTATTTT
TRBJ2-3 | . | TRBV7-6 | once | CASSLAVGSGPRNTQYF | TGTGCCAGCAGCTTAGCCGTAGGGAGTGGGCCCCGGAATACGCAGTATTTT
TRBJ2-1 | TRBD1 | TRBV27 | . | CASSMDRGRGEQFF | TGTGCCAGCAGTATGGACAGGGGGCGCGGGGAGCAGTTCTTC
TRBJ1-2 | . | TRBV6-5 | . | CASSYRGEHYGYTF | TGTGCCAGCAGTTATAGGGGCGAACACTATGGCTACACCTTC
TRBJ1-5 | . | TRBV27 | . | CARGPRGLSNQPQHF | TGTGCCAGAGGCCCCAGGGGCTTAAGCAATCAGCCCCAGCATTTT
TRBJ2-7 | TRBD2 | TRBV28 | . | CASSFPPWELAEGSSYEQYF | TGTGCCAGCAGTTTCCCCCCTTGGGAACTAGCGGAGGGGAGCTCCTACGAGCAGTACTTC
TRBJ1-2 | TRBD1 | TRBV24-1 | . | CATSDHGTGDAGYTF | TGTGCCACCAGTGATCATGGGACAGGGGATGCTGGCTACACCTTC
TRBJ1-5 | . | TRBV20-1 | few | CSARGGVEDQPQHF | TGCAGTGCTAGGGGGGGGGTAGAAGATCAGCCCCAGCATTTT